This T cell receptor beta chain was sequenced for a study of shared clonotypes between healthy human individuals (dated by TCRdb to about 2020). Background on the whole study: Three men and two women, aged 18 to 49 years, made up the cohort. Each donor's leukapheresis produced roughly between about 0.9 and 9.5 billion PBMCs. Different laboratories and diverse techniques were used to prepare libraries and sequence TCR repertoires, to increase sequencing depth and limit assay-specific biases. Blood TCR repertoires of four to six healthy adults were deeply sequenced to estimate repertoire size and the extent of clonotype sharing between individuals. For each donor, CD4 naive and CD4 memory were each given three plates, CD8 naive was given two plates, and CD8 memory was given one plate.

From the germline V gene (reference sequence), CDR1 is SGHNT and CDR2 is YYREEE. V loses 6 bases, J loses 1 base, and the germline ends lie 11 bases apart. There are 14 amino acids in the CDR3, from cysteine to phenylalanine inclusive. The entry retains the CDR3 DNA only, 42 bases that are in frame from base 1. The sample holds one count of this clone. Its antigen target is currently unknown. No base quality values were provided; no much bigger clone lies one nucleotide off. Using the deep immunoSEQ assay, multiplex PCR amplified TCR CDR3 regions from genomic DNA. For each cell subset, the extracted genomic DNA was distributed evenly across all wells of several immunoSEQ 96-well plates, and each plate served as one replicate. For sorted subsets, about 220 ng of genomic DNA, equivalent to 30,000 or so T cell genomes, went into each replicate PCR. The purified libraries were quantified using a Qubit 3.0 fluorometer, sized with a Bioanalyzer 2100, and then quantified again using the KAPA Library Quantification kit. Every immunoSEQ 96-well plate was sequenced on a dedicated single-read 150-cycle Illumina NextSeq 550 flow cell. Processing in the source paper ran as follows. Because the immunoSEQ output included only junctional sequences and no quality scores, the filtering could not be the same as the filtering used for full-length reads. To assign V/J genes and CDR3, sequences were annotated against IMGT germline references using PyIR, a Python wrapper for IgBLAST v1.9. Reads were removed for weak V/J assignments (E-value above 1e-6), missing CDR3, stop codons, out-of-frame junctions, or ambiguous translated residues. V3J clonotypes were defined as sequences sharing an identical inferred V gene, J gene, and CDR3 amino acid sequence. To compute the percentage overlap between repertoires, the number of shared unique clonotypes was divided by the size of the smaller repertoire. Richness of each repertoire was evaluated using RTK rarefaction, the Chao1 estimator, and Recon v2.1 estimates of unobserved clonotypes. Generation probabilities for all TCRbeta clonotypes obtained by the gDNA method from several donors were computed using OLGA. This is the immuneACCESS table as TCRdb keeps it, with only in-frame sequences that have V and J called. A part of the clones is gone; compared with another copy, unresolved V genes explain less than half, and the rest is unexplained. From that table come the V and J calls and clone size; the DNA was used to work out D and trimming. The sample profile shows 1.5 million to 2.5 million clones; about 94% of them were found once. Under 1.5% of the sample comes from the top ten.

CD8 naive samples were CD45RO-negative cells positively selected for CCR7, giving a CD45RA+CCR7+ population that excluded TemRA cells. Healthy HIV-negative adults with no recently reported acute infections or vaccinations were included as donors. All donors were Caucasian adults living in Nashville, Tennessee, USA. Blood was obtained by leukapheresis, after which PBMCs were separated by Ficoll-Histopaque density gradient centrifugation and cryopreserved in liquid nitrogen vapor phase. Purity and quantity of every magnetically sorted T cell population were checked by analytical flow cytometry. From each sorted fraction, genomic DNA was isolated and quantified by UV absorbance on a Nanodrop 2000c. Study-wide conclusions, independent of this receptor: Estimated clonotype richness was generally larger for naive than for memory subsets. Clonotypes shared by all four sorted-subset donors showed higher generation probabilities than non-shared clonotypes. Pairwise subsampling led to the expectation that sequencing depth would affect the degree of clonotype sharing among donors. Because the study included a small number of donors, the genetic and exposure-history diversity represented was limited. Sharing across a few donors was observed for about 5% of naive CD4, 3.5% of naive CD8, 2% to 2.5% of memory CD4, and about 0.39% of memory CD8 clonotypes. Sampling was restricted to blood, and TCR repertoires in tissues likely differ from the TCR repertoires found in blood. Even with the large sequencing depth, rarefaction of the sorted-subset datasets indicated that sequencing was incomplete.

Recombination linked TRBV5-4 to TRBJ2-1; no D gene call is confident. Sequencing was done on a sample of naive CD8+ T cells sorted from blood. The cell subset or site label here, explained by the study, means: CD45RA+CCR7+. The receptor was isolated from a man younger than 30 in good health. The DNA reads as follows: TGTGCCAGCACCCCTTCGTGGTCCTACAATGAGCAGTTCTTC. This codes for CASTPSWSYNEQFF.